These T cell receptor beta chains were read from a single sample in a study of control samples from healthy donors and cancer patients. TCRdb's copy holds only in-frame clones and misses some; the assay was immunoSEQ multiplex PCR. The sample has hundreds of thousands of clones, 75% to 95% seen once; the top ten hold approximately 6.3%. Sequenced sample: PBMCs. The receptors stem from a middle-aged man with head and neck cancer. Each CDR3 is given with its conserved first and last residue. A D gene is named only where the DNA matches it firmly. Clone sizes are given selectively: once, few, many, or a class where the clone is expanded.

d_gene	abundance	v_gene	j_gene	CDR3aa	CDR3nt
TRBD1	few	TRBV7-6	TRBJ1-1	CASSLDGTGATEAFF	TGTGCCAGCAGCTTAGATGGGACAGGGGCCACTGAAGCTTTCTTT
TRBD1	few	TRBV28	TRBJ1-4	CASTTGQGQKLFF	TGTGCCAGCACTACCGGACAGGGTCAAAAACTGTTTTTT
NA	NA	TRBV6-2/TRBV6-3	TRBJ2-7	CASSYRPLSVVSYEQYF	TGTGCCAGCAGTTACAGACCGTTGTCGGTAGTTTCCTACGAGCAGTACTTC
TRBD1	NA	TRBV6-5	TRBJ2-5	CASRKQGADETQYF	TGTGCCAGCAGAAAACAGGGGGCGGATGAGACCCAGTACTTC
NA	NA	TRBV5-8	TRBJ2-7	CASSQSPGTYEQYF	TGTGCCAGCAGCCAGTCGCCCGGTACCTACGAGCAGTACTTC
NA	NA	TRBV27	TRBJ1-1	CASSLSYGGTGTEAFF	TGTGCCAGCAGTTTATCATACGGGGGGACGGGGACTGAAGCTTTCTTT
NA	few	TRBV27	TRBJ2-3	CASSLSGRATDTQYF	TGTGCCAGCAGTTTATCGGGCAGGGCCACAGATACGCAGTATTTT
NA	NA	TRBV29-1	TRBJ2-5	CSVEGRGGTQETQYF	TGCAGCGTTGAAGGGAGGGGGGGGACCCAAGAGACCCAGTACTTC
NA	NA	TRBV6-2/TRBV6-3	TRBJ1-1	CASSPTWGRGGTEAFF	TGTGCCAGCAGTCCAACTTGGGGGAGGGGCGGCACTGAAGCTTTCTTT
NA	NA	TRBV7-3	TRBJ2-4	CASSPRGDTPLAKNIQYF	TGTGCCAGCAGCCCCAGGGGAGACACACCTCTAGCCAAAAACATTCAGTACTTC
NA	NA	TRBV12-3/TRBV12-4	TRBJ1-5	CASTRSNQPQHF	TGTGCCAGCACCAGATCCAATCAGCCCCAGCATTTT
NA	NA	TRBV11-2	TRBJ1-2	CASSSGISNGYTF	TGTGCCAGCAGCTCCGGGATCTCTAATGGCTACACCTTC
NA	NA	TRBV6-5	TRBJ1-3	CASSLAVSGNTIYF	TGTGCCAGCAGTTTAGCCGTCTCTGGAAACACCATATATTTT
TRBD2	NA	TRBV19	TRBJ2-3	CASSTVASGRGSDTQYF	TGTGCCAGTAGTACAGTCGCTAGCGGGAGAGGGTCAGATACGCAGTATTTT